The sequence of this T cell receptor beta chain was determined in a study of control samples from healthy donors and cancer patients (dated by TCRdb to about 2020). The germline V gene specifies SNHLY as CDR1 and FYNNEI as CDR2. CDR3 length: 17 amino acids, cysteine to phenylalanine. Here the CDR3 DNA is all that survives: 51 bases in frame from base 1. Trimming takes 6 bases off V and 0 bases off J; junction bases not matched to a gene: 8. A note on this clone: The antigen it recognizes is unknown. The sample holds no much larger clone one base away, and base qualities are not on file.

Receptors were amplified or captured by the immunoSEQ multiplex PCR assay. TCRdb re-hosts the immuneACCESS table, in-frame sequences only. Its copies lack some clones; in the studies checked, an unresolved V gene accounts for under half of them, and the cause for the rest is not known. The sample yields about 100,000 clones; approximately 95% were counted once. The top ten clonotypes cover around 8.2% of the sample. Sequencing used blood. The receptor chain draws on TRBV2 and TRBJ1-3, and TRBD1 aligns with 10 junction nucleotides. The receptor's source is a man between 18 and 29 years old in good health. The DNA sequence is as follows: TGTGCCAGCAGAAGACAGGGGGCCAACCTCTCTGGAAACACCATATATTTT. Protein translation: CASRRQGANLSGNTIYF.